This entry lists 31 T cell receptor beta chains sequenced from one sample in a study of shared clonotypes between healthy human individuals. Some clones are missing from TCRdb's copy, which holds only in-frame ones; the method was immunoSEQ multiplex PCR. The sample includes about a million clones, roughly 70% of them seen just once. Sequencing was done on a sample of memory CD4+ T cells sorted from blood. Subset given: CD45RA-negative fraction. The source of these receptors is a man in his late teens or twenties in good health.

The chain has TRBV5-4 and TRBJ1-1; weak D call: TRBD1 (6 bases). From germline, CDR1 is SGHNT and CDR2 YYREEE (reference sequence). With 2 bases removed from V and 5 bases from J, the gap between germline ends came to 16 bases. CDR3 length equals 15 residues. The CDR3 spells CASSFPGGALTEAFF. The CDR3 region has the DNA TGTGCCAGCAGCTTCCCGGGGGGGGCGTTAACTGAAGCTTTCTTT. The full variable domain, its missing parts supplied by reference TRBV5-4 and TRBJ1-1, is ETGVTQSPTHLIKTRGQQVTLRCSSQSGHNTVSWYQQALGQGPQFIFQYYREEENGRGNFPPRFSGLQFPNYSSELNVNALELDDSALYLCASSFPGGALTEAFFGQGTRLTVV.

The genes are TRBV21-1 and TRBJ2-7; the table's D gene call, TRBD2, was not cross checked with the DNA. TRBV21-1 is an annotated pseudogene. The CDR3 consists of 16 residues. The chain's CDR3 is CASSKEVEGGNYEQYF. The DNA for the CDR3 is TGTGCCAGCAGCAAAGAAGTCGAGGGAGGGAACTACGAGCAGTACTTC.

The chain uses TRBV6-1 and TRBJ1-5; unclear D gene. CDR1 and CDR2 from the germline V gene are MNHNS and SASEGT. With 4 bases removed from V and 9 bases from J, the gap between germline ends came to 25 bases. The CDR3 contains 17 residues. Written as DNA, the CDR3 is TGTGCCAGCAGTGGCCCAACGGGTGGAGGTTTAAATGGGCCCCAGCATTTT. It codes for CASSGPTGGGLNGPQHF.

This sequence joins TRBV11-2 and TRBJ1-3, with a possible D match to TRBD1 (6 bases). V was shortened by 0 bases and J by 3 bases, with 12 bases between the two germline ends. The CDR3 is 16 residues long. Germline CDR1 is SGHAT and CDR2 is FQNNGV. The CDR3 region has the DNA TGTGCCAGCAGCTTAGACCACACAGGGTATGGAAACACCATATATTTT. This gives the protein CASSLDHTGYGNTIYF.

The chain joins TRBV29-1 to TRBJ2-6; 7 positions match TRBD2. CDR1 and CDR2 (germline): SQVTM, ANQGSEA. J was trimmed by 3 bases and V by 7 bases; bases with no gene match: 6. The CDR3 has 14 residues. The CDR3 is CSALAGVGANVLTF. In DNA, the CDR3 is TGCAGCGCCCTGGCGGGGGTTGGGGCCAACGTCCTGACTTTC.

The chain links TRBV5-1 to TRBJ2-7, with a tentative D call TRBD1 (5 bases). The ends were cut back, 4 bases at V and 2 bases at J, with 10 bases in the middle. This CDR3 is 13 amino acids long. From germline, CDR1 is SGHRS and CDR2 YFSETQ. Written as DNA, the CDR3 is TGCGCCAGCAGCCCAGGGTTAGCCTACGAGCAGTACTTC. As protein: CASSPGLAYEQYF.

The chain combines TRBV5-6 with TRBJ2-7, with unresolved D. This CDR3 is 13 amino acids long. Germline CDR1 and CDR2: SGHDT and YYEEEE. Trimming shortened V by 0 bases and J by 6 bases, and 10 bases separated the two germline ends. The CDR3 loop is CASSLASGFEQYF. Written as DNA, the CDR3 is TGTGCCAGCAGCTTGGCGTCGGGTTTCGAGCAGTACTTC.

The chain uses TRBV2 and TRBJ2-7, with 8 bases that match TRBD1. CDR1 is SNHLY and CDR2 is FYNNEI in the germline V gene. The CDR3 contains 15 residues. Germline trimming cut 8 bases from V and 7 bases from J; bases unmatched to any gene: 16. CDR3 DNA sequence: TGTGCCAGCGGGGGCGGGACAGGAGACCCCCGGGAGCAGTACTTC. This encodes CASGGGTGDPREQYF. The variable domain in full, with the rest retrieved from reference TRBV2 and TRBJ2-7, is EPEVTQTPSHQVTQMGQEVILRCVPISNHLYFYWYRQILGQKVEFLVSFYNNEISEKSEIFDDQFSVERPDGSNFTLKIRSTKLEDSAMYFCASGGGTGDPREQYFGPGTRLTVT.

This rearrangement joins TRBV6-5 to TRBJ2-2; tentatively, D is TRBD1 (5 bases). V lost 6 bases, J lost 1 base, and 6 bases lay in between. Looked up from germline, CDR1 is MNHEY and CDR2 is SVGAGI. The CDR3 is 13 residues long. CDR3 amino acids: CASSRVNTGELFF. The CDR3, as DNA: TGTGCCAGCAGCAGGGTGAACACCGGGGAGCTGTTTTTT.

The V call is TRBV10-3, the J call TRBJ2-5; possibly TRBD1 for D (6 bases). The V gene lost 10 bases and the J gene lost 5 bases, with 17 bases spanning the gap. The CDR3 has 13 amino acids. CDR1 and CDR2 from the germline V gene are ENHRY and SYGVKD. CDR3 sequence reads: CATTPGVSETQYF. CDR3 sequence (DNA): TGTGCCACCACTCCAGGGGTCAGCGAGACCCAGTACTTC.

The genes are TRBV5-6 and TRBJ2-1; D unclear. V was shortened by 0 bases and J by 13 bases, with 8 bases between the two germline ends. The CDR3 runs 11 residues. Germline values: CDR1 SGHDT, CDR2 YYEEEE. CDR3 in DNA: TGTGCCAGCAGCTTGGATAGGCTTCAGTTCTTC. Protein product: CASSLDRLQFF.

The chain carries TRBV6-1 and TRBJ1-2, with D tentatively TRBD1 (5 bases). Germline assignment: CDR1 MNHNS and CDR2 SASEGT. Trimming left V 3 bases short and J 6 bases short, with 8 bases between. There are 12 residues in the CDR3. The CDR3 sequence is CASSDWGNGYTF. DNA of the CDR3: TGTGCCAGCAGTGACTGGGGGAATGGCTACACCTTC.

The J gene is TRBJ1-3, the V gene TRBV19; weak D call: TRBD1 (6 bases). Trimming shortened V by 9 bases and J by 4 bases, and 16 bases separated the two germline ends. Germline V CDR1 and CDR2: LNHDA, SQIVND (reference sequence). This CDR3 contains 14 residues. CDR3 in DNA: TGTGCCAGCACCCTCGGGGGGCAAGGAAACACCATATATTTT. It specifies CASTLGGQGNTIYF. Full variable domain (missing parts from reference TRBV19 and TRBJ1-3): DGGITQSPKYLFRKEGQNVTLSCEQNLNHDAMYWYRQDPGQGLRLIYYSQIVNDFQKGDIAEGYSVSREKKESFPLTVTSAQKNPTAFYLCASTLGGQGNTIYFGEGSWLTVV.

The V gene is TRBV7-2, the J gene TRBJ2-7; perhaps D is TRBD1 or TRBD2 (5 bases each). Trimming stripped 1 base from V and 6 bases from J, with 13 bases between. The germline V gene encodes CDR1 SGHTA and CDR2 FQGNSA. The CDR3 runs to 14 residues. The CDR3 here is CASSLVGAEGEQYF. CDR3 coding DNA: TGTGCCAGCAGCTTAGTAGGGGCCGAGGGCGAGCAGTACTTC.

The gene calls are TRBV5-5 and TRBJ1-1, with 8 bases identical to TRBD1. J lost 7 bases, V lost 0 bases, and 11 bases had no gene match. The CDR3 has 16 amino acids. The germline V gene encodes CDR1 SGHKS and CDR2 YYEKEE (reference sequence). CDR3 nucleotide sequence: TGTGCCAGCAGCTTGGAGTTAAACCCCGGGACAGGTGAAGCTTTCTTT. It encodes CASSLELNPGTGEAFF.

This sequence joins TRBV7-9 and TRBJ2-2; 9 bases are a match to TRBD1. Per the germline V gene, CDR1 is SEHNR and CDR2 is FQNEAQ (reference sequence). V gave up 4 bases and J gave up 5 bases; unmatched junction bases: 8. The CDR3 has 16 amino acids. CDR3 sequence reads: CASSSTGTGRTGELFF. The DNA for the CDR3 is TGTGCCAGCAGCTCCACAGGGACAGGGAGGACCGGGGAGCTGTTTTTT.

This chain joins TRBV28 and TRBJ2-5; TRBD2 matches 8 bases. The V gene end was trimmed by 5 bases and the J gene end by 5 bases; junction bases not matched to a gene: 10. This CDR3 has 15 residues. Germline-derived CDR1 and CDR2 are MDHEN and SYDVKM. Here the CDR3 DNA reads TGTGCCAGCAGTACGGGGGGGGCCGTAGGGGAGACCCAGTACTTC. The encoded protein is CASSTGGAVGETQYF.

The chain couples TRBV9 to TRBJ1-4; 7 bases map to TRBD1. This CDR3 region has 16 residues. Germline V gene lookup returns CDR1 SGDLS and CDR2 YYNGEE. V was pared by 3 bases and J by 3 bases, with 8 bases of the junction left unmatched. The DNA of the CDR3 is TGTGCCAGCAGCGCCCTAACAGGGGTAGCTAATGAAAAACTGTTTTTT. Translated, it gives CASSALTGVANEKLFF.

This chain connects TRBV5-1 to TRBJ1-2; D may be TRBD1 (6 bases). This CDR3 has 15 amino acids. V dropped 4 bases and J dropped 0 bases, with 13 bases sitting between them. The germline V gene encodes CDR1 SGHRS and CDR2 YFSETQ. CDR3 protein: CASSARTDTNYGYTF. CDR3 bases: TGCGCCAGCAGCGCCCGGACAGATACTAACTATGGCTACACCTTC.

This clone occurred a few times. The V and J genes are TRBV6-5 and TRBJ1-6; D may be TRBD1 (6 bases). The CDR3 runs 12 residues. The V end lost 6 bases, the J end lost 10 bases, and 10 bases lay between the germline ends. Germline V gene sequence: CDR1 MNHEY, CDR2 SVGAGI. As DNA, the CDR3 is TGTGCCAGCAGCCAGGGGATGTCACCCCTCCACTTT. It codes for CASSQGMSPLHF.

This sequence joins TRBV27 and TRBJ2-1; D possibly corresponds to TRBD1 (5 bases). Trimming shortened V by 4 bases and J by 9 bases, and 16 bases separated the two germline ends. This CDR3 has 14 amino acids. In germline, CDR1 is MNHEY, CDR2 SMNVEV (reference sequence). The CDR3 nucleotides are TGTGCCAGCAGTTCCCCAGGGCAATTGGTTGAGCAGTTCTTC. Its protein is CASSSPGQLVEQFF.

This clone was recorded only once. The V call is TRBV19, the J call TRBJ2-7; 10 bases align to TRBD2. Germline V gives CDR1 LNHDA, CDR2 SQIVND (reference sequence). CDR3 length equals 16 residues. V shed 5 bases and J 2 bases; nucleotides not matched to a gene: 9. In nucleotides, the CDR3 is TGTGCCAGTAGTCTTTTCTGGACTAGCGGTACCTACGAGCAGTACTTC. Translated, it gives CASSLFWTSGTYEQYF.

The chain uses TRBV5-6 and TRBJ2-5, with TRBD1 matching over 7 bases. This CDR3 is built from 15 residues. The V gene's germline CDR1 is SGHDT and CDR2 YYEEEE. Unmatched junction bases numbered 7, after V lost 0 bases and J lost 5 bases. As DNA, the CDR3 is TGTGCCAGCAGCTTGGGGGCAGGGGGTAGCGAGACCCAGTACTTC. It translates to CASSLGAGGSETQYF. The full variable domain, completed using reference TRBV5-6 and TRBJ2-5, is DAGVTQSPTHLIKTRGQQVTLRCSPKSGHDTVSWYQQALGQGPQFIFQYYEEEERQRGNFPDRFSGHQFPNYSSELNVNALLLGDSALYLCASSLGAGGSETQYFGPGTRLLVL.

The chain combines TRBV11-2 with TRBJ2-2; 8 nucleotides line up with TRBD1. The ends lost 6 bases at V and 5 bases at J; junction bases unmatched: 5. From germline, CDR1 is SGHAT and CDR2 FQNNGV. The CDR3 runs to 14 residues. In nucleotides, the CDR3 is TGTGCCAGCAGTGACAGGGGCAGGACCGGGGAGCTGTTTTTT. Residues: CASSDRGRTGELFF.

V gene TRBV18 combines with J gene TRBJ2-7; 9 positions agree with TRBD1. This CDR3 has 13 residues. The germline V gene has CDR1 KGHSH and CDR2 LQKENI. V lost 6 bases and J lost 7; bases outside the gene matches: 7. This CDR3 reads CASSPGTGKEQYF. The CDR3 DNA sequence: TGTGCCAGCTCCCCCGGGACAGGGAAAGAGCAGTACTTC.

There are a few counts of this clone. The V and J genes are TRBV5-8 and TRBJ1-4; D is perhaps TRBD1 (5 bases). This CDR3 has 15 amino acids. V lost 0 bases to trimming and J lost 7 bases, with 13 bases between them. Per germline, CDR1 SGHTS and CDR2 YDEGEE. The CDR3 reads CASSLAEQVCEKLFF. The CDR3 region has the DNA TGTGCCAGCAGCTTGGCCGAACAGGTTTGTGAAAAACTGTTTTTT.

This sequence joins TRBV5-5 and TRBJ1-1, with D unclear. The CDR3 length is 9 residues. CDR1 SGHKS and CDR2 YYEKEE come from the germline V gene (reference sequence). Between the trimmed V and J ends, which lost 4 bases and 10 bases, there was a span of 5 bases. CDR3 sequence (DNA): TGTGCCAGCAGCGAGAGAGCTTTCTTT. It yields the protein CASSERAFF.

This rearrangement joins TRBV7-8 to TRBJ1-1, with 7 bases fitting TRBD1. The CDR3 has 16 residues. The germline V gene encodes CDR1 SGHVS and CDR2 FQNEAQ. V was clipped by 5 bases and J by 4 bases; unmatched bases: 13. The CDR3 DNA reads TGTGCCAGCAGCCCGAACCCCGAGGGGGCGGGCACTGAAGCTTTCTTT. Its protein is CASSPNPEGAGTEAFF. Variable domain in full (rest from reference TRBV7-8 and TRBJ1-1): GAGVSQSPRYKVAKRGQDVALRCDPISGHVSLFWYQQALGQGPEFLTYFQNEAQLDKSGLPSDRFFAERPEGSVSTLKIQRTQQEDSAVYLCASSPNPEGAGTEAFFGQGTRLTVV.

This chain links TRBV5-4 with TRBJ1-3; D gene unclear. Trimming took 0 bases from V and 4 from J, leaving 11 bases between them. CDR1 and CDR2 from the germline V gene are SGHNT and YYREEE (reference sequence). The CDR3 is 15 amino acids. CDR3 sequence (DNA): TGTGCCAGCAGCTTGGCCGACGGACTCGGAAACACCATATATTTT. Translation gives CASSLADGLGNTIYF.

This clone was counted a few times. CDR3 loop: CASSVGIGVAAGTDTQYF. In DNA, the CDR3 is TGTGCCAGCAGCGTAGGGATCGGTGTAGCGGCGGGCACAGATACGCAGTATTTT. The chain is built from TRBV9 and TRBJ2-3, with a weak D call TRBD2 (6 bases). Trimming took off 0 bases at V and 1 base at J, with 18 bases between the two ends. The CDR3 spans 18 residues. From germline, CDR1 is SGDLS and CDR2 YYNGEE. Using reference TRBV9 and TRBJ2-3 for the parts outside the CDR3, the full variable domain is DSGVTQTPKHLITATGQRVTLRCSPRSGDLSVYWYQQSLDQGLQFLIQYYNGEERAKGNILERFSAQQFPDLHSELNLSSLELGDSALYFCASSVGIGVAAGTDTQYFGPGTRLTVL.

A few counts support this clone. V gene TRBV20-1 combines with J gene TRBJ1-1; D gene unclear. The germline CDR1 and CDR2 sequences are DFQATT and SNEGSKA (reference sequence). V dropped 4 bases and J dropped 1 base, with 4 bases sitting between them. The CDR3 consists of 11 residues. The CDR3 coding sequence is TGCAGTGCTACGGCGAACACTGAAGCTTTCTTT. It translates to CSATANTEAFF.